This T cell receptor (beta chain) was captured by sequencing in a study of cytomegalovirus exposure and HLA in healthy donors. Donors were drawn from the approximately 110-subject validation cohort, separate from the approximately 700-subject first cohort. Turning to this clone: Its specificity is unknown.

Repertoires were generated with immunoSEQ multiplex PCR, while TCRdb's copy carries only in-frame clones and drops some. The sample holds 150,000 to 200,000 clones, just under 90% seen once. Study-wide findings and caveats: The CMV antigen specificity of a few CMV-associated chains was confirmed through in vitro analysis.

This TCR derives from a woman aged 18-29 years in good health and CMV-seropositive. The specimen was PBMCs.

The CDR3 protein is CASSQAWIGRAVYEQYF. The DNA of the CDR3 is TGCGCCAGCAGCCAAGCGTGGATTGGGAGGGCGGTCTACGAGCAGTACTTC. J is TRBJ2-7 and V is TRBV4-3, with 7 positions matching TRBD2. CDR3 length equals 17 residues. Germline V gene data show CDR1 as LGHNA and CDR2 as YSLEER. The J segment lost 3 bases and the V segment lost 1 base, leaving 12 bases of the junction unmatched.